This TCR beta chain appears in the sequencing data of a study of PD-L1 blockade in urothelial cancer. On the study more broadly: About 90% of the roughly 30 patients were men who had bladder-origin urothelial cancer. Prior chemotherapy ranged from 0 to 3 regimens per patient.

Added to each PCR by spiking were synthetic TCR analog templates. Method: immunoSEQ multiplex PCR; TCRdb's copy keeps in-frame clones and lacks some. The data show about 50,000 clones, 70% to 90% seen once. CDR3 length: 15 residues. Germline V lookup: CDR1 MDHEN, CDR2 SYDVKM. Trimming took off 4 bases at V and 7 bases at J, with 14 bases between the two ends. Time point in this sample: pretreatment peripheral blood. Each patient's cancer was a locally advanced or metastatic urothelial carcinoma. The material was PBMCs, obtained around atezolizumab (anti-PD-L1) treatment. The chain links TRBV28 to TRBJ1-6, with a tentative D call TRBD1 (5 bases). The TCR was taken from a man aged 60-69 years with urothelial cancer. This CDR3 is CASSSAGFQNSPLHF. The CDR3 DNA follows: TGTGCCAGCAGTTCCGCAGGGTTTCAAAATTCACCCCTCCACTTT. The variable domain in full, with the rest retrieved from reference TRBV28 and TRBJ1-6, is DVKVTQSSRYLVKRTGEKVFLECVQDMDHENMFWYRQDPGLGLRLIYFSYDVKMKEKGDIPEGYSVSREKKERFSLILESASTNQTSMYLCASSSAGFQNSPLHFGNGTRLTVT.